This is a list of T cell receptor beta chains from one sample in a study of beta chain features in type 1 diabetes. Profiled with immunoSEQ multiplex PCR; TCRdb holds only in-frame clones, not every one. Among almost 350,000 clones listed, roughly a tenth were seen once. The sequenced material came from central memory CD4+ T cells from blood. The receptor source for this set is a young man with type 1 diabetes. CDR3s include the opening cysteine and the closing phenylalanine or tryptophan.

>TRBV7-9|TRBJ2-1
CASSPPGFSYNEQFF
>TRBV27|TRBJ2-7
CASSWGGSSYEQYF
>TRBV5-1|TRBJ2-3
CASSLRLAGGTDTQYF
>TRBV6-5|TRBJ1-1
CASSPWDTRNTEAFF
>TRBV11-2|TRBJ2-3
CASSLAGYSGRPDTQYF
>TRBV15|TRBJ1-4
CATSSGGEKLFF
>TRBV7-2|TRBJ2-7
CASSLGGTGYEQYF
>TRBV27|TRBJ2-1
CASSLSLIPSYNEQFF
>TRBV7-9|TRBJ1-1
CASSPWGNTEAFF
>TRBV6-5|TRBJ2-4
CASSRGDIQYF
>TRBV2|TRBJ1-4
CASKTGGHNEKLFF
>TRBV28|TRBJ1-5
CASSLEAPNQPQHF
>TRBV11-3|TRBJ2-5
CASSRDQETQYF
>TRBV5-1|TRBJ2-3
CASNGGLGTDTQYF
>TRBV29-1|TRBJ2-5
CSVGSAQETQYF
>TRBV19|TRBJ2-3
CASSMEGGLTQYF
>TRBV11-2|TRBJ2-3
CASSGGQGGPDTQYF
>TRBV5-6|TRBJ2-3
CASSFGGASKLSTDTQYF
>TRBV4-3|TRBJ1-2
CASSQAGSRTGLLYGYTF
>TRBV5-1|TRBJ1-5
CASSFSSTEQGWRLGQPQHF
>TRBV6-5|TRBJ1-6
CASSYPAQGSLHF
>TRBV30|TRBJ1-5
CAWSSGTYLSGSNQPQHF
>TRBV18|TRBJ2-1
CASSPPGGHYNEQFF
>TRBV7-2|TRBJ2-2
CASSASNANTGELFF
>TRBV7-2|TRBJ2-7
CASSLAVGTGYEQYF
>TRBV4-3|TRBJ2-3
CASSQDWGFRDTQYF
>TRBV27|TRBJ1-6
CASSLRQESSPLHF
>TRBV10-3|TRBJ2-3
CAISEGLAGPSTDTQYF
>TRBV9|TRBJ1-2
CASSASGGQSLYGYTF
>TRBV4-1|TRBJ1-5
CASSQDLVFGDGNQPQHF
>TRBV10-2|TRBJ2-7
CASSVVATLGEQYF
>TRBV18|TRBJ1-1
CASSTGPSNTEAFF
>TRBV10-3|TRBJ2-3
CATREGQGDTQYF
>TRBV28|TRBJ1-5
CASSQDQPQHF
>TRBV30|TRBJ1-1
CAWSVEGLGSEAFF
>TRBV30|TRBJ1-3
CARDDISGNTIYF
>TRBV29-1|TRBJ1-1
CSVDRTGGGTEAFF
>TRBV5-6|TRBJ1-1
CASSDPTGGWTEAFF
>TRBV27|TRBJ1-3
CASRRQGASGNTIYF
>TRBV5-6|TRBJ1-2
CASSLEGSLYGYTF
>TRBV27|TRBJ1-1
CASSPAAYLNTEAFF